Presented here are 18 T cell receptor beta chains from one specimen sequenced in a study of blood T cell dynamics during melanoma immunotherapy. Sequencing used immunoSEQ multiplex PCR; TCRdb keeps in-frame clones, though not all of them. The repertoire consists of approximately 9,500 clones, with approximately 89% occurring once and the leading ten covering approximately 7.4%. Noted time point: pre-treatment baseline. Material: blood, obtained from a patient treated with checkpoint blockade. These receptors were obtained from a human donor with melanoma.

This clone was observed a handful of times. The chain links TRBV10-1 to TRBJ2-2, with TRBD2 identical over 9 bases. The CDR3 runs to 16 residues. The germline V gene encodes CDR1 WNHNN and CDR2 SYGVQD (reference sequence). V dropped 6 bases and J dropped 4; count of bases not matched to a gene: 9. CDR3 amino acids: CASSTYSGSPTGELFF. CDR3 in DNA: TGCGCCAGCAGCACCTATAGCGGGAGCCCCACCGGGGAGCTGTTTTTT.

This clone appeared once. This rearrangement joins TRBV2 to TRBJ1-1, with a tentative D call TRBD1 (5 bases). Between the trimmed V and J ends, which lost 3 bases and 6 bases, there was a span of 23 bases. In germline, CDR1 is SNHLY, CDR2 FYNNEI. This CDR3 has 17 residues. The DNA of the CDR3 is TGTGCCAGCAGTGACCAGCGGGGCCCGTTTATCCTTTCTGAAGCTTTCTTT. This sequence encodes CASSDQRGPFILSEAFF. Full variable domain (missing parts from reference TRBV2 and TRBJ1-1): EPEVTQTPSHQVTQMGQEVILRCVPISNHLYFYWYRQILGQKVEFLVSFYNNEISEKSEIFDDQFSVERPDGSNFTLKIRSTKLEDSAMYFCASSDQRGPFILSEAFFGQGTRLTVV.

The gene calls are TRBV11-1 and TRBJ2-3, with D possibly matching TRBD1 (5 bases). Per the germline V gene, CDR1 is SGHAT and CDR2 is FQDESV (reference sequence). V was clipped by 8 bases and J by 4 bases, with 13 bases between them. CDR3 length: 13 amino acids. CDR3 loop: CASFTPGSDTQYF. The CDR3, as DNA: TGTGCCAGCTTCACGCCAGGGTCAGATACGCAGTATTTT.

This rearrangement joins TRBV4-1 to TRBJ2-7; 14 positions agree with TRBD2. V was pared by 1 base and J by 5 bases, with 13 bases of the junction left unmatched. The CDR3 has 19 residues. In germline, CDR1 is MGHRA, CDR2 YSYEKL. The CDR3 loop is CASSQVIPGLAGDSDEQYF. The CDR3 DNA reads as TGCGCCAGCAGCCAAGTGATCCCGGGACTAGCGGGAGACAGCGACGAGCAGTACTTC.

The chain couples TRBV7-8 to TRBJ2-7, with D tentatively TRBD1 (6 bases). From germline, CDR1 is SGHVS and CDR2 FQNEAQ. V lost 5 bases, J lost 2 bases, and 16 bases lay in between. This CDR3 region has 15 residues. The CDR3 spells CASSVEQGLPYEQYF. The CDR3 nucleotides are TGTGCCAGCAGCGTGGAACAGGGCTTACCCTACGAGCAGTACTTC.

This chain uses TRBV5-1 with TRBJ1-3, with 7 positions matching TRBD1. V lost 0 bases, J lost 4 bases, and 7 bases stayed unmatched. Germline loops: CDR1 SGHRS, CDR2 YFSETQ. The CDR3 is made up of 16 amino acids. Here the CDR3 reads CASSLVGTDIGNTIYF. The CDR3, as DNA: TGCGCCAGCAGCTTGGTGGGGACAGATATCGGAAACACCATATATTTT. Supplemented by reference TRBV5-1 and TRBJ1-3, the full variable domain reads KAGVTQTPRYLIKTRGQQVTLSCSPISGHRSVSWYQQTPGQGLQFLFEYFSETQRNKGNFPGRFSGRQFSNSRSEMNVSTLELGDSALYLCASSLVGTDIGNTIYFGEGSWLTVV.

This chain joins TRBV9 and TRBJ2-1; D may be TRBD1 or TRBD2 (5 bases each). From germline, CDR1 is SGDLS and CDR2 YYNGEE. This CDR3 contains 16 residues. Trimming stripped 4 bases from V and 0 bases from J, with 14 bases between. CDR3 DNA sequence: TGTGCCAGCAGCAGCCGAGGGGATAGCTCCTACAATGAGCAGTTCTTC. Amino acids: CASSSRGDSSYNEQFF.

The chain links TRBV7-2 to TRBJ2-7; D uncertain. The germline CDR1 and CDR2 sequences are SGHTA and FQGNSA. Trimming stripped 1 base from V and 2 bases from J, with 12 bases between. The CDR3 has 15 residues. CDR3 in DNA: TGTGCCAGCAGCTTAGGGGCAGGCCCAACCTACGAGCAGTACTTC. This sequence encodes CASSLGAGPTYEQYF. Together with reference TRBV7-2 and TRBJ2-7, the CDR3 gives the full variable domain: GAGVSQSPSNKVTEKGKDVELRCDPISGHTALYWYRQSLGQGLEFLIYFQGNSAPDKSGLPSDRFSAERTGGSVSTLTIQRTQQEDSAVYLCASSLGAGPTYEQYFGPGTRLTVT.

DNA for the CDR3: TGTGCCAGCAGCTGGGGAGCGGGAGGACAGTACGAGCAGTACTTC. Translated, it gives CASSWGAGGQYEQYF. V usage is TRBV6-5 and J usage is TRBJ2-7; TRBD2 aligns across 9 bases. Germline loops: CDR1 MNHEY, CDR2 SVGAGI. V lost 6 bases to trimming and J lost 4 bases; unmatched junction nucleotides: 10. This CDR3 region has 15 residues.

This chain connects TRBV5-5 to TRBJ2-7, with D perhaps matching TRBD2 (6 bases). CDR3 size: 15 residues. Germline V gene data show CDR1 as SGHKS and CDR2 as YYEKEE (reference sequence). V lost 0 bases and J lost 4, with 14 bases in between. The CDR3 DNA reads as TGTGCCAGCAGCTTGGGGGGAGGCATTTCTTACGAGCAGTACTTC. This codes for CASSLGGGISYEQYF.

The chain has TRBV7-2 and TRBJ2-5, with 10 bases lining up with TRBD1. Trimming at V came to 5 bases and at J to 4 bases, leaving 4 bases not matched to a gene. This CDR3 is built from 14 residues. Germline V CDR1 and CDR2: SGHTA, FQGNSA. The CDR3 region is CASSRQGALETQYF. The CDR3 DNA sequence: TGTGCCAGCAGCCGACAGGGGGCCCTAGAGACCCAGTACTTC.

The chain carries TRBV18 and TRBJ2-2, with D tentatively TRBD1 (6 bases). The V and J ends lost 1 base and 0 bases respectively, with 9 bases between them. The CDR3 covers 16 residues. The V gene's germline CDR1 is KGHSH and CDR2 LQKENI. This chain's CDR3 is CASSPRTVTNTGELFF. The CDR3 DNA sequence: TGTGCCAGCTCACCACGGACAGTCACGAACACCGGGGAGCTGTTTTTT.

This chain links TRBV5-1 with TRBJ2-2; D is ambiguous. CDR3 length: 15 residues. The V end was cut by 2 bases, the J end by 5 bases, with 13 bases between. Germline V lookup: CDR1 SGHRS, CDR2 YFSETQ. The DNA for the CDR3 is TGCGCCAGCAGCTTAGAATTGGCAGTTACCGGGGAGCTGTTTTTT. Translating gives CASSLELAVTGELFF. The complete variable domain, with remaining parts taken from reference TRBV5-1 and TRBJ2-2, reads KAGVTQTPRYLIKTRGQQVTLSCSPISGHRSVSWYQQTPGQGLQFLFEYFSETQRNKGNFPGRFSGRQFSNSRSEMNVSTLELGDSALYLCASSLELAVTGELFFGEGSRLTVL.

The genes are TRBV4-1 and TRBJ2-7, with D unresolved. Germline V gives CDR1 MGHRA, CDR2 YSYEKL. Trimming cost V 1 base and J 3 bases, with 7 bases left between them. CDR3 length: 13 amino acids. The CDR3: CASSQVGGYEQYF. DNA of the CDR3: TGCGCCAGCAGCCAAGTTGGTGGCTACGAGCAGTACTTC.

The chain links TRBV28 to TRBJ1-1; 9 bases match TRBD1. This CDR3 is built from 15 residues. Germline CDR1 MDHEN, CDR2 SYDVKM. J lost 1 base, V lost 5 bases, and 5 bases had no gene match. The CDR3 DNA reads TGTGCCAGCAGTACAGGGGGCGCGTGGAACACTGAAGCTTTCTTT. Amino acids: CASSTGGAWNTEAFF.

The V call is TRBV2, the J call TRBJ2-7; D is uncertain. The V end lost 5 bases, the J end lost 4 bases, and 6 bases lay between the germline ends. Germline CDR1 is SNHLY and CDR2 is FYNNEI. This CDR3 region has 11 residues. CDR3 nucleotides: TGTGCCAGCAGTTCGTTATACGAGCAGTACTTC. Its translation is CASSSLYEQYF.

This chain joins TRBV28 and TRBJ2-6; the D call may be TRBD1 or TRBD2 (5 bases each). CDR1 is MDHEN and CDR2 is SYDVKM in the germline V gene. Trimming left V 7 bases short and J 4 bases short, with 23 bases between. The CDR3 spans 18 residues. Written as DNA, the CDR3 is TGTGCCAGCAAATTCGGAGGCATCAGGGTGCTGGGGGCCAACGTCCTGACTTTC. This codes for CASKFGGIRVLGANVLTF.

The chain carries TRBV28 and TRBJ1-6, with D uncertain. Per germline, CDR1 MDHEN and CDR2 SYDVKM. The CDR3 runs to 13 residues. V was trimmed by 2 bases and J by 6 bases, leaving 5 bases between them. CDR3 residues: CASSLDGNSPLHF. CDR3 DNA sequence: TGTGCCAGCAGTTTAGACGGTAATTCACCCCTCCACTTT.